These T cell receptor beta chains were read from a single sample in a study of T cells after somatic rescue of genetic block. Sequenced by immunoSEQ multiplex PCR; TCRdb stores in-frame clones only, minus some. The table includes around 57,000 clones, approximately 96% detected once. Sequenced sample: peripheral blood mononuclear cells (PBMCs). The receptors were gathered from a child in the first two years of life. The conserved cysteine and the conserved F or W are not part of the CDR3 here.

V gene: TRBV27; J gene: TRBJ2-3; CDR3 protein: ASSPIAGFSTDTQY
V gene: TRBV5-1; J gene: TRBJ2-7; CDR3 protein: ASSQGPPSYEQY
V gene: TRBV10-1; J gene: TRBJ2-3; CDR3 protein: ASSDPSADTQY
V gene: TRBV7-6; J gene: TRBJ1-1; CDR3 protein: ASSLGPRNTEAF
V gene: TRBV5-6; J gene: TRBJ2-4; CDR3 protein: ASSFGTAIAKNIQY
V gene: TRBV7-2; J gene: TRBJ2-5; CDR3 protein: ASSLVSGGQETQY
V gene: TRBV5-4; J gene: TRBJ2-2; CDR3 protein: ASRDRNTGELF
V gene: TRBV11-2; J gene: TRBJ2-1; CDR3 protein: ASSPTSGDTYNEQF
V gene: TRBV4-2; J gene: TRBJ2-3; CDR3 protein: ASSLRDREEDTQY
V gene: TRBV6-1; J gene: TRBJ2-1; CDR3 protein: ATQGLSYNEQF
V gene: TRBV5-1; J gene: TRBJ2-7; CDR3 protein: ASSLELAGGYEQY
V gene: TRBV2; J gene: TRBJ2-1; CDR3 protein: ASRAGRAYNEQF